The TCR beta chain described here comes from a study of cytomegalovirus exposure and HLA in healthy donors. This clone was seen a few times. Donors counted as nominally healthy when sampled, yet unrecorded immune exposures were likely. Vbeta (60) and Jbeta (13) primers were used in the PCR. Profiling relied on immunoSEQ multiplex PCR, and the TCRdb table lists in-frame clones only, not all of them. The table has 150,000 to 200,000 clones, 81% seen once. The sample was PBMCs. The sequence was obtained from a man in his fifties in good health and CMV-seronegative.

The CDR3 DNA is TGTGCCAGCAGCCTTCGGACAGGGTCTGGGTATGGCTACACCTTC. Protein: CASSLRTGSGYGYTF. This sequence joins TRBV5-5 and TRBJ1-2, with 8 bases that match TRBD1. CDR3 size: 15 residues. From germline, CDR1 is SGHKS and CDR2 YYEKEE (reference sequence). The trim removed 4 bases at V and 5 bases at J, leaving 10 bases unmatched.